The TCR beta chain described here comes from a study of T cells in Graves' hyperthyroidism and ophthalmopathy. TCR beta CDR3 regions were amplified from RNA transcripts. The TCR CDR3 was amplified in a first-round RT-PCR using the HTBI primer set. TCRdb independently ran MiXCR on the multiplex PCR reads; one entry per CDR3 protein. The table shows 350,000 to 400,000 distinct CDR3 sequences, with under 15% occurring only once. This CDR3 has 13 amino acids. Germline CDR1 WSHSY, CDR2 SAAADI. Trimming pared 4 bases from V and 3 bases from J, leaving 8 bases between. The sequence came from a young woman with Graves' hyperthyroidism. The sample was blood. The gene calls are TRBV10-2 and TRBJ2-3; weak D call: TRBD1 (5 bases). CDR3 DNA sequence: TGCGCCAGCAGTGTACAGGAGACAGATACGCAGTATTTT. Amino acids: CASSVQETDTQYF.